The present T cell receptor beta chain was sequenced within a study of spatial heterogeneity in lung cancer (dated by TCRdb to between 2019 and 2020). Some background on the complete study: More beta-chain than alpha-chain transcripts were consistently detected, likely reflecting higher beta-chain transcript abundance. In the raw uncorrected reads, each unique combination of TCR and UMI appeared on average more than ten times. Nonsynonymous mutation counts, determined by whole-exome sequencing of tumor tissue, were related to TCR repertoire features. The study quantitatively compared TCR alpha and beta repertoires across multiple tumor regions, matched nontumor lung and blood in non-small cell lung cancer. Both alpha and beta chains were TCR-sequenced in about 240 tumor regions, about 69 matched nontumor lung samples and over 55 PBMC samples obtained at surgery.

This clonotype was counted between two and nine times. The target of this receptor is not known. One base away there is no much larger clone; base qualities are not given. Study-wide findings and limitations: Ubiquitous expanded tumor TCRs were detected in blood more often at tumor resection than at routine follow-up. Confirming at a functional level the hypothesis that regional TCRs recognize regional mutations was considered to require additional single-cell paired TCR alpha and beta sequencing.

Library preparation was by 5' RACE. The sequencer listed for this sample is NextSeq 500. In the TCR library protocol, a unique molecular identifier was attached to each TCR cDNA molecule so that PCR and sequencing errors could be corrected. Processing in the source paper ran as follows. TCR identification, UMI-based error correction and CDR3 extraction were performed with Decombinator tools. Expanded TCRs were defined as those above a frequency of 2 per 1,000, corresponding to the top 1% of the tumor frequency distribution. Renyi diversity was computed with the R vegan package after each repertoire had been subsampled 100 times to 5,000 TCRs. To build CDR3 similarity networks, amino acid triplet string-kernel similarity was used, and CDR3s were connected when their pairwise similarity was above 0.82. The public reads were reanalyzed by TCRdb: fastp trimming at Q25, MiXCR alignment, in-frame beta chains only. All rows with the same CDR3 protein become a single entry with the most common DNA and genes. V and J calls and clone size were set by TCRdb, not the authors. The table for this sample lists about 25,000 distinct CDR3 sequences; about 7% of them were counted only once. The ten top clones hold roughly 13% of the sample.

In light of the paper, this sample's time point label describes: sample taken at primary tumor resection. The donors were around 69 patients from the lung TRACERx cohort who had early-stage, untreated non-small cell lung cancer. Without any cell sorting, TCR sequencing was performed on whole RNA extracted either from tumor and nontumor lung tissue or from cryopreserved PBMC samples. A patient was chosen for TCR sequencing only when enough RNA was available from at least two tumor regions. The sequencing here drew on PBMCs, taken at surgery. The clonotype was recovered from a male donor with early-stage non-small cell lung cancer.

In nucleotide form, the sequence is TGCGCCAGCAGCTTGGGAGGGACAGCGAACACCGGGGAGCTGTTTTTT. This is translated as CASSLGGTANTGELFF. This chain is built from TRBV5-1 and TRBJ2-2; 7 bases in the junction line up with TRBD1. CDR1 and CDR2, per the germline V gene, are SGHRS and YFSETQ. The germline V end is reduced by 0 bases and the J end by 0 bases; junction bases left unmatched: 2. The CDR3 runs 16 residues from the cysteine to the phenylalanine. Just CDR3 DNA is preserved here, 48 bases in frame from base 1.